What follows is one T cell receptor (beta chain) and its context. These data come from a study of OX40 agonist ivuxolimab in advanced cancers. At the level of the study: The study treated patients with ivuxolimab, an agonistic anti-OX40 (CD134) antibody.

The data were produced by immunoSEQ multiplex PCR, yet TCRdb's version contains in-frame clones alone and is incomplete. Among approximately 58,000 clones listed, 70% to 90% were seen once. The ends were cut back, 5 bases at V and 5 bases at J, with 13 bases in the middle. CDR3 length: 14 residues. From germline, CDR1 is KGHSH and CDR2 LQKENI. This receptor was obtained from an adult with an advanced solid tumor such as melanoma, head and neck, liver or kidney cancer. The rearrangement joins TRBV18 to TRBJ1-5; D not resolved. The material sequenced was CD4+ or CD8+ T cells sorted from blood, taken in a trial of the OX40 agonist ivuxolimab. The DNA of the CDR3 is TGTGCCAGCTCAACGGCCACCGGGGATCAGCCCCAGCATTTT. As protein: CASSTATGDQPQHF.